One and the same sample provided the 8 T cell receptor beta chains below, sequenced in a study of human T cells and chemical hapten exposure. TCRdb passed the RACE reads through MiXCR, listing each CDR3 protein once. The sample includes about 190,000 distinct CDR3 sequences, about 25% seen only once; the top ten take approximately 2.3%. Time point given: patch test 3, about 24 weeks after DPC sensitization. Treatment defined: therapeutic diphenylcyclopropenone sensitization with weekly scalp DPC. The sequencing here drew on whole blood, taken in connection with sensitization to the hapten diphenylcyclopropenone (DPC). These receptors were obtained from a woman aged 40 to 50 with alopecia areata. Some clones in this sample may be carry-over from other donors' samples.

This clonotype has just a few counts. V usage is TRBV28 and J usage is TRBJ2-7, with 10 bases lining up with TRBD1. V was clipped by 6 bases and J by 2 bases; unmatched bases: 10. The germline V gene encodes CDR1 MDHEN and CDR2 SYDVKM. CDR3 length: 16 residues. CDR3 sequence: CASSPAGTGATYEQYF. CDR3 DNA sequence: TGTGCCAGCAGCCCGGCCGGGACAGGGGCCACCTACGAGCAGTACTTC.

The rearrangement joins TRBV28 to TRBJ2-2; the D is unclear. The CDR3 extends over 13 amino acids. Trimming took 7 bases from V and 2 from J, leaving 8 bases between them. The germline CDR1 and CDR2 sequences are MDHEN and SYDVKM. The DNA for the CDR3 is TGTGCCAGCAAGTGGGGTAACACCGGGGAGCTGTTTTTT. Translation gives CASKWGNTGELFF.

This clonotype was seen more than once but under ten times. This chain links TRBV11-2 with TRBJ1-2, with TRBD1 matching over 9 bases. The CDR3 contains 15 residues. Germline V lookup: CDR1 SGHAT, CDR2 FQNNGV. V lost 5 bases, J lost 2 bases, and 6 bases stayed unmatched. The CDR3 loop is CASSADRGANYGYTF. In DNA form, the CDR3 reads TGTGCCAGCAGCGCGGACAGGGGAGCCAACTATGGCTACACCTTC. Looking up the rest from reference TRBV11-2 and TRBJ1-2 gives the full variable domain: EAGVAQSPRYKIIEKRQSVAFWCNPISGHATLYWYQQILGQGPKLLIQFQNNGVVDDSQLPKDRFSAERLKGVDSTLKIQPAKLEDSAVYLCASSADRGANYGYTFGSGTRLTVV.

The table lists this clonotype with a few counts. J is TRBJ2-1 and V is TRBV5-5; 12 bases match TRBD1. Germline V gene lookup returns CDR1 SGHKS and CDR2 YYEKEE (reference sequence). Trimming cost V 2 bases and J 3 bases; bases outside gene matches: 12. CDR3 length: 19 residues. The DNA of the CDR3 is TGTGCCAGCAGCTTCCCGGGACAGGGGGCTTGGGAGCACTACAATGAGCAGTTCTTC. Its translation: CASSFPGQGAWEHYNEQFF.

This clonotype was found a few times. The chain recombines TRBV20-1 with TRBJ2-7; 8 bases are a match to TRBD1. CDR3 size: 12 residues. Unmatched junction bases numbered 3, after V lost 2 bases and J lost 6 bases. Germline V gene lookup returns CDR1 DFQATT and CDR2 SNEGSKA (reference sequence). CDR3 protein: CSARSTGGEQYF. CDR3 DNA sequence: TGCAGTGCTAGATCCACAGGGGGCGAGCAGTACTTC.

This sequence joins TRBV28 and TRBJ2-1, with 10 bases that match TRBD2. From germline, CDR1 is MDHEN and CDR2 SYDVKM. CDR3 length equals 15 residues. V trimming: 6 bases; J trimming: 4 bases; junction bases outside the gene matches: 6. In DNA form, the CDR3 reads TGTGCCAGCAGGGCTAGCGGGAGCCTATACAATGAGCAGTTCTTC. Translated, it gives CASRASGSLYNEQFF. The full variable domain, in which reference TRBV28 and TRBJ2-1 provide the parts outside the CDR3, is DVKVTQSSRYLVKRTGEKVFLECVQDMDHENMFWYRQDPGLGLRLIYFSYDVKMKEKGDIPEGYSVSREKKERFSLILESASTNQTSMYLCASRASGSLYNEQFFGPGTRLTVL.

V usage is TRBV9 and J usage is TRBJ1-3; D remains unclear. Per germline, CDR1 SGDLS and CDR2 YYNGEE. This CDR3 is built from 13 residues. The ends were cut back, 0 bases at V and 4 bases at J, with 5 bases in the middle. This CDR3 reads CASSVAGGNTIYF. In DNA, the CDR3 is TGTGCCAGCAGCGTAGCAGGCGGAAACACCATATATTTT.

There are a few counts of this clonotype. The J gene is TRBJ2-3, the V gene TRBV6-2 or TRBV6-3; 12 bases are a match to TRBD2. Unmatched junction bases numbered 5, after V lost 6 bases and J lost 4 bases. CDR3 length: 15 residues. Germline assignment: CDR1 MNHEY and CDR2 SVGEGT. CDR3 sequence reads: CASRSSGRASDTQYF. The DNA for the CDR3 is TGTGCCAGCAGGTCTAGCGGGAGGGCCTCAGATACGCAGTATTTT.